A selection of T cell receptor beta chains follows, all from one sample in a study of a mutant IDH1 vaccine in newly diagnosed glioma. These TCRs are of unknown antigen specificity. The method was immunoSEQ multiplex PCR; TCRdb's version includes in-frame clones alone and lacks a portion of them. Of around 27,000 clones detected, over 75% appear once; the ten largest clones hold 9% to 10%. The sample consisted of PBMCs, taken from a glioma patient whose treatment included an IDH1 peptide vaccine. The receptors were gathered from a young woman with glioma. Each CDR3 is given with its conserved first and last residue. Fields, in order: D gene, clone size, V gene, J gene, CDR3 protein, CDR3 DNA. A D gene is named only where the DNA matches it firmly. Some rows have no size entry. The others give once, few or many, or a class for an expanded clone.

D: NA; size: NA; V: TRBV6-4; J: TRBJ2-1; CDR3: CASSGGLFSSYNEQFF; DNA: TGTGCCAGCAGTGGGGGACTCTTCAGCTCCTACAATGAGCAGTTCTTC
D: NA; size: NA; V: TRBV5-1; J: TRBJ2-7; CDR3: CASSTLAENSYEQYF; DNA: TGCGCCAGCAGCACCTTAGCGGAAAACTCCTACGAGCAGTACTTC
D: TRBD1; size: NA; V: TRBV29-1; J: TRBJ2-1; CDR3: CSVRQGAAYNEQFF; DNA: TGCAGCGTCCGGCAGGGGGCGGCCTACAATGAGCAGTTCTTC
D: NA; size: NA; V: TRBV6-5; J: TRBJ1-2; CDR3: CASRPRQQAGYTF; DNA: TGTGCCAGCAGACCACGACAGCAGGCGGGCTACACCTTC
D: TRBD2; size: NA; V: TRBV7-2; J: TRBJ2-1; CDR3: CASSWTSGNNEQFF; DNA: TGTGCCAGCAGCTGGACTAGCGGAAACAATGAGCAGTTCTTC
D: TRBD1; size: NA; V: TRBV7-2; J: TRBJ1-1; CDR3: CASSSAIAGQMNTEAFF; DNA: TGTGCCAGCAGCTCGGCAATAGCGGGACAGATGAACACTGAAGCTTTCTTT
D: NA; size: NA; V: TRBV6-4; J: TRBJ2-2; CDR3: CASSQGNTGELFF; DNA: TGTGCCAGCAGTCAGGGTAACACCGGGGAGCTGTTTTTT
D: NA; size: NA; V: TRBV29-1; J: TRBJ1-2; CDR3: CSVWVGGLDGYTF; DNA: TGCAGCGTTTGGGTCGGGGGGTTGGATGGCTACACCTTC
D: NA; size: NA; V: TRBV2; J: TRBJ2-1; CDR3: CASSVGGRSSYNEQFF; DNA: TGTGCCAGCAGTGTTGGTGGACGGAGCTCCTACAATGAGCAGTTCTTC
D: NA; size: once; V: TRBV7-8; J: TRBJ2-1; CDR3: CASSYPITVGGLNEQFF; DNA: TGTGCCAGCAGCTACCCTATTACGGTAGGAGGGCTGAATGAGCAGTTCTTC
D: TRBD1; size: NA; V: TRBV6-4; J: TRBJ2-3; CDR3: CASSLGQGADTQYF; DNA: TGTGCCAGCAGCCTAGGACAGGGGGCAGATACGCAGTATTTT
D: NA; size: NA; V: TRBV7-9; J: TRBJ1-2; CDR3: CASSPTASRYTF; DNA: TGTGCCAGCAGCCCGACCGCCTCGCGATACACCTTC
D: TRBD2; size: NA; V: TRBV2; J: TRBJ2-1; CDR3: CASSDFGASGTQFF; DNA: TGTGCCAGCAGTGATTTCGGGGCTAGCGGGACCCAGTTCTTC
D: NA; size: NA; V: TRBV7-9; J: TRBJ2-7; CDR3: CASSLLGREVSEQYF; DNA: TGTGCCAGCAGCTTATTGGGGCGTGAGGTTAGCGAGCAGTACTTC
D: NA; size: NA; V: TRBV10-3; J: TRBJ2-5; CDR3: CAISDGGGGFGGETQYF; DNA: TGTGCCATCAGTGACGGGGGTGGGGGATTCGGTGGAGAGACCCAGTACTTC
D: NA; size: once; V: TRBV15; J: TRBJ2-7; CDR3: CATSRVVTYEQYF; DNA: TGTGCCACCAGCAGAGTCGTCACCTACGAGCAGTACTTC
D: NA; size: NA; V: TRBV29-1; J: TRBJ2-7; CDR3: CSVEDSGGQYF; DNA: TGCAGCGTTGAAGATTCGGGCGGGCAGTACTTC
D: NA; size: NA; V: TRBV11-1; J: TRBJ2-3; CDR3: CASSASRTDTQYF; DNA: TGTGCCAGCAGCGCCTCACGCACAGATACGCAGTATTTT
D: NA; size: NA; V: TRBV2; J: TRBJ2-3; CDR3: CASRNGGTDTQYF; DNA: TGTGCCAGCAGGAACGGCGGCACAGATACGCAGTATTTT
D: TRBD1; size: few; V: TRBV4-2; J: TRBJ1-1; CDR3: CASSPYRGAEAFF; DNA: TGTGCCAGCAGCCCGTACAGGGGGGCGGAAGCTTTCTTT
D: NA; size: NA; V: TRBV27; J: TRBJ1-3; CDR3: CASSPKGSGGNTIYF; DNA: TGTGCCAGCAGCCCAAAGGGATCTGGTGGAAACACCATATATTTT
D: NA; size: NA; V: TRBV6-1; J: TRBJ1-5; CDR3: CASKQRTGSNQPQHF; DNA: TGTGCCAGCAAACAGAGAACGGGATCCAATCAGCCCCAGCATTTT
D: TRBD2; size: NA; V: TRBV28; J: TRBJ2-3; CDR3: CASRLAGSTDTQYF; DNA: TGTGCCAGCAGATTAGCGGGTAGCACAGATACGCAGTATTTT
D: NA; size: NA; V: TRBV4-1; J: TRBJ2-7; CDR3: CASSQDLAASYEQYF; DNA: TGCGCCAGCAGCCAAGATTTGGCAGCCTCCTACGAGCAGTACTTC
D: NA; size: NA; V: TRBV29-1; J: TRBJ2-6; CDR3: CSVLNFGSGANVLTF; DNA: TGCAGCGTTCTGAACTTTGGCTCTGGGGCCAACGTCCTGACTTTC
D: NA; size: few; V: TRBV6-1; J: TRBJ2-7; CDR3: CASSQIYEQYF; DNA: TGTGCCAGCAGTCAGATCTACGAGCAGTACTTC
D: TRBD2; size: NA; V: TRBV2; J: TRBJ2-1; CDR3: CASNEAGGSYNEQFF; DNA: TGTGCCAGCAACGAAGCGGGGGGATCCTACAATGAGCAGTTCTTC
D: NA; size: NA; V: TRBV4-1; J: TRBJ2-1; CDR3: CASSQDGREQFF; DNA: TGCGCCAGCAGCCAAGACGGCCGGGAGCAGTTCTTC
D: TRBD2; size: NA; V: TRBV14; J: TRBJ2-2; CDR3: CASSQATSGVPNTGELFF; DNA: TGTGCCAGCAGCCAAGCTACTAGCGGGGTCCCGAACACCGGGGAGCTGTTTTTT
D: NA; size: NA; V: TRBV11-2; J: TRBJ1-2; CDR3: CASSPEVEIRGYTF; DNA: TGTGCCAGCAGCCCAGAGGTCGAGATAAGAGGCTACACCTTC
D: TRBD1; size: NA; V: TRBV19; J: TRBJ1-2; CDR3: CASSLTGTGGLYGYTF; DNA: TGTGCCAGTAGCCTAACCGGGACAGGGGGACTCTATGGCTACACCTTC
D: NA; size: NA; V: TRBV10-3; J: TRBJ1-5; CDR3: CAISVSSDSNQPQHF; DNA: TGTGCCATCAGTGTAAGTTCGGATAGCAATCAGCCCCAGCATTTT
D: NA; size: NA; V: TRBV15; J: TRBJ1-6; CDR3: CATSRVGAASYNSPLHF; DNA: TGTGCCACCAGCAGAGTGGGGGCAGCATCCTATAATTCACCCCTCCACTTT
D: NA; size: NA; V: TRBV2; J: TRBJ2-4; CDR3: CASSEWGPRNIQYF; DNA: TGTGCCAGCAGTGAATGGGGGCCTAGAAACATTCAGTACTTC
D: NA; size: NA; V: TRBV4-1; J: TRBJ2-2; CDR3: CASSQEIIGGHTGELFF; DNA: TGCGCCAGCAGCCAAGAGATAATTGGGGGGCACACCGGGGAGCTGTTTTTT
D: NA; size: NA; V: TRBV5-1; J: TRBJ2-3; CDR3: CASSLEVPSTDTQYF; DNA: TGCGCCAGCAGCTTGGAAGTTCCTAGCACAGATACGCAGTATTTT
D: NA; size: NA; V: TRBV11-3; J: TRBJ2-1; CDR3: CASSLGSLGYEQFF; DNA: TGTGCCAGCAGCTTAGGGTCGCTAGGTTATGAGCAGTTCTTC
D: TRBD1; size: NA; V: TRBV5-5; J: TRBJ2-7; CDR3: CASSFRDRGTYEQYF; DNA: TGTGCCAGCAGCTTCCGGGACAGGGGGACCTACGAGCAGTACTTC
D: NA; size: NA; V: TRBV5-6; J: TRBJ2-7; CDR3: CASSFLTSSYEQYF; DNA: TGTGCCAGCAGCTTTCTAACTAGCTCCTACGAGCAGTACTTC
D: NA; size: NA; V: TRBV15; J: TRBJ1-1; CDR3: CATSTLGTSGAEAFF; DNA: TGTGCCACCAGCACCCTAGGGACATCCGGCGCTGAAGCTTTCTTT
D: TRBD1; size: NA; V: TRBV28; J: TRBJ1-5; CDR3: CASTSAGQGFKGNQPQHF; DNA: TGTGCCAGCACTTCCGCGGGACAGGGATTTAAAGGCAATCAGCCCCAGCATTTT
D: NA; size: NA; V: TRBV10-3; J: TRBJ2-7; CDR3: CASGLGIGVAYEQYF; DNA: TGTGCCTCGGGACTGGGGATTGGGGTAGCCTACGAGCAGTACTTC
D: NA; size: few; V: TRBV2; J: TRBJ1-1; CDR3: CASAPGRQNTEAFF; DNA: TGTGCCAGTGCCCCTGGTCGGCAGAACACTGAAGCTTTCTTT
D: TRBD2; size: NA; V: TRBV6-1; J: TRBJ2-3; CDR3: CASSENLAGSTDTQYF; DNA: TGTGCCAGCAGTGAAAACCTAGCGGGCTCCACAGATACGCAGTATTTT
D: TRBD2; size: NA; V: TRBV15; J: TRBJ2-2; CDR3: CATSRDWSGRSTGELFF; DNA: TGTGCCACCAGCAGAGATTGGAGCGGGAGGAGCACCGGGGAGCTGTTTTTT
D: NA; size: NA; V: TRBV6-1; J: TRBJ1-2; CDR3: CASSEMRGGYTF; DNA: TGTGCCAGCAGTGAAATGAGGGGAGGCTACACCTTC
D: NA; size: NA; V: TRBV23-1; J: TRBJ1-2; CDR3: CASSREVTYGYTF; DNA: TGCGCCAGCAGTCGAGAAGTTACCTATGGCTACACCTTC